This TCR beta chain was sequenced during a study of beta chain features in type 1 diabetes. Regarding the study as a whole: A greater similarity of naive, central memory and Treg TCRB repertoires was seen among patients than among healthy donors. Moderate but significant shortening of TCRB CDR3s was recorded in all four CD4+ subsets from Type 1 diabetes patients.

Since all of the isolated RNA was reverse transcribed, expressed TCRB transcripts were what got sequenced. Some clones are missing from TCRdb's copy, which holds only in-frame ones; the method was immunoSEQ multiplex PCR. The table includes 140,000 to 150,000 clones, under 60% detected once. This clone was observed a few times. Its antigen is unknown. The sequenced sample was Tregs from blood. The clonotype originates from a man between 18 and 29 years old in good health.

The CDR3 sequence is CASSVGTVTYEQYF. The CDR3 DNA reads as TGTGCCAGCAGCGTCGGGACAGTAACCTACGAGCAGTACTTC. The rearrangement uses TRBV7-9 and TRBJ2-7; TRBD1 agrees at 7 bases. Unmatched junction bases numbered 6, after V lost 5 bases and J lost 2 bases. This CDR3 contains 14 residues. The germline V gene encodes CDR1 SEHNR and CDR2 FQNEAQ (reference sequence).